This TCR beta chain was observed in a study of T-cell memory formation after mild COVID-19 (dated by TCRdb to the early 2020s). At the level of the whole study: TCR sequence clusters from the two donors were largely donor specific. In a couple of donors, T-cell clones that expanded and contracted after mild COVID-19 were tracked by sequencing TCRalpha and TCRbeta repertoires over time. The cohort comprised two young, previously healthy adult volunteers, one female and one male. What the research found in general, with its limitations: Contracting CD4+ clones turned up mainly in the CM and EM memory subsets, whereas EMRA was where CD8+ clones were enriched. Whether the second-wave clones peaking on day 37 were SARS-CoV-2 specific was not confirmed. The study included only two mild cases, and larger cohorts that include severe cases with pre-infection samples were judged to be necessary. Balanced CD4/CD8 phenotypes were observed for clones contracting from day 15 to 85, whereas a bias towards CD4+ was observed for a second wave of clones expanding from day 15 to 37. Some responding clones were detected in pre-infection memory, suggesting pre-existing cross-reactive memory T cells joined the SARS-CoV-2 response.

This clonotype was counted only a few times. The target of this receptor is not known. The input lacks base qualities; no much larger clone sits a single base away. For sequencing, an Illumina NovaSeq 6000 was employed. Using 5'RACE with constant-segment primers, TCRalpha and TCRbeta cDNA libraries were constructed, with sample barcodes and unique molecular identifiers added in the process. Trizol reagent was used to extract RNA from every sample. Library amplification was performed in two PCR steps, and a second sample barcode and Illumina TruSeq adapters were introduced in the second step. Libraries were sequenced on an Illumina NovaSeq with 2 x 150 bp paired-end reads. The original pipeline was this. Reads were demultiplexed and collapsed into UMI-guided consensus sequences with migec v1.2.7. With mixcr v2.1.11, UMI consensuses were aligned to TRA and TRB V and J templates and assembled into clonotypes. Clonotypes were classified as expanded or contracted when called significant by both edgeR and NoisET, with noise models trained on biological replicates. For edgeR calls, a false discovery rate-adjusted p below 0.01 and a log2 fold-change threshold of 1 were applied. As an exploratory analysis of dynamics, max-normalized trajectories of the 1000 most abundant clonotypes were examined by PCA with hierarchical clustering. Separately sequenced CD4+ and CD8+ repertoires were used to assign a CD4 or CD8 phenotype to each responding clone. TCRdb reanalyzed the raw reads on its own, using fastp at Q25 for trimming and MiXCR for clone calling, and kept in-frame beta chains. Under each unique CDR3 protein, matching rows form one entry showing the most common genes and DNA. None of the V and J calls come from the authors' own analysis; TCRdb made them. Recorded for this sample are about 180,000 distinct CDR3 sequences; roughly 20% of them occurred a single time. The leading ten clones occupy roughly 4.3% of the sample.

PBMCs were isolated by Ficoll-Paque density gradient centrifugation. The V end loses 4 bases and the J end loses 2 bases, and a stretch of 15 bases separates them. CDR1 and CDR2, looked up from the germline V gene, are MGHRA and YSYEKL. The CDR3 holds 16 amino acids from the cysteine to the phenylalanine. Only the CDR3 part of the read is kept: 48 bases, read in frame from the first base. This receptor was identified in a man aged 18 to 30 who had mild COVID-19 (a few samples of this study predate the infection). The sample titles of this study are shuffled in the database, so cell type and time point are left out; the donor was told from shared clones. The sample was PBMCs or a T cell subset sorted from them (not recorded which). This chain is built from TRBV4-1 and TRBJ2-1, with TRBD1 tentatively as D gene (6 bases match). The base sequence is TGCGCCAGCAGCCTATCGGGACATCCTACCTACAATGAGCAGTTCTTC. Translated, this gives CASSLSGHPTYNEQFF.